A selection of T cell receptor beta chains follows, all from one sample in a study of vaccination effects on CD4 cells after COVID-19. TCRdb's table, derived via immunoSEQ multiplex PCR, lists solely in-frame clones and lacks some. Of around 79,000 clones detected, approximately 74% appear once; the ten largest clones hold approximately 1.7%. These receptors lack a known antigen. This material consisted of CD4+ T cells from PBMCs cultured with HCoV-229E spike peptides, taken before COVID-19 vaccination. The receptors shown here come from a human donor who received a COVID-19 vaccine. Both conserved end residues are part of each CDR3. Fields, in order: D gene, V gene, J gene, clone size, CDR3 DNA, CDR3 protein. The D gene is left open where the match is weak. Clone size is shown for a subset of rows, as once, few, many or a class of expanded clone.

NA	TRBV6-6	TRBJ1-1	NA	TGTGCCAGCAGTGGAGTGACAAGGATGAACACTGAAGCTTTCTTT	CASSGVTRMNTEAFF
TRBD2	TRBV18	TRBJ2-3	NA	TGTGCCAGCTCACCACTTCCAGCGGGGGGGCCAGATACGCAGTATTTT	CASSPLPAGGPDTQYF
TRBD1	TRBV27	TRBJ1-5	NA	TGTGCCAGCAGCCTCGCGACAGGGCAAGGTAGCAATCAGCCCCAGCATTTT	CASSLATGQGSNQPQHF
NA	TRBV2	TRBJ2-4	NA	TGTGCCAGCCAGTGGGCGGGGGCCAGCAAAAACATTCAGTACTTC	CASQWAGASKNIQYF
NA	TRBV6-6	TRBJ2-3	once	TGTGCCAGCAGTTACGCCTCCTCTCCAAGCACAGATACGCAGTATTTT	CASSYASSPSTDTQYF
TRBD1	TRBV2	TRBJ1-2	NA	TGTGCCAGCAGTGCGACAGGGGGAGGGAACTATGGCTACACCTTC	CASSATGGGNYGYTF
NA	TRBV18	TRBJ1-2	NA	TGTGCCAGCTCACCATCGGACAGCCCGGGGGGCTACACCTTC	CASSPSDSPGGYTF
NA	TRBV10-3	TRBJ1-3	NA	TGTGCCATCAGTGAGTCGAATGGCGCTGGAAACACCATATATTTT	CAISESNGAGNTIYF
NA	TRBV18	TRBJ2-3	NA	TGTGCCAGCTCACCGCGAGGGGCGGGTGGCACAGATACGCAGTATTTT	CASSPRGAGGTDTQYF
NA	TRBV5-1	TRBJ2-1	NA	TGCGCCAGCAGCCCAGGATATGGGACAGAAAGGGGGGATGAGCAGTTCTTC	CASSPGYGTERGDEQFF
NA	TRBV21-1	TRBJ2-1	NA	TGTGCCAGCAGCAAGGGTAGGGGCGGTTACAATGAGCAGTTCTTC	CASSKGRGGYNEQFF
NA	TRBV7-2	TRBJ1-2	NA	TGTGCCAGCAGCTTAATCAGGGTGCAAGGTGGCTACACCTTC	CASSLIRVQGGYTF
TRBD2	TRBV4-3	TRBJ2-3	NA	TGCGCCAGCAGCCAAAGGTATCGCGGGGGTATCACAGATACGCAGTATTTT	CASSQRYRGGITDTQYF
TRBD1	TRBV5-6	TRBJ1-2	NA	TGTGCCAGCAGCTTGGTGGCCCAGGGGGCTTTCTATGGCTACACCTTC	CASSLVAQGAFYGYTF
NA	TRBV5-1	TRBJ2-2	NA	TGCGCCAGCAGCTACGGGACAACCGGGGAGCTGTTTTTT	CASSYGTTGELFF
TRBD1	TRBV19	TRBJ2-4	few	TGTGCCAGTAGTGCCTCCGGGACAGGGGGCGGTGGGGCCAAAAACATTCAGTACTTC	CASSASGTGGGGAKNIQYF
NA	TRBV15	TRBJ1-6	NA	TGTGCCACCAGCAGAGATTTATTGATGATTTCACCCCTCCACTTT	CATSRDLLMISPLHF
TRBD1	TRBV5-6	TRBJ2-5	NA	TGTGCCAGCAGCTTGGGACAGGGACAAGAGACCCAGTACTTC	CASSLGQGQETQYF
TRBD1	TRBV10-2	TRBJ1-1	few	TGCGCCAGCATGGGACAGGGAGTCTCTGAAGCTTTCTTT	CASMGQGVSEAFF
NA	TRBV2	TRBJ2-3	NA	TGTGCCAGCAGTGACTCGGGGCGCACAGATACGCAGTATTTT	CASSDSGRTDTQYF
NA	TRBV9	TRBJ2-3	NA	TGTGCCAGCAGCCCCTTGATGATCGGGAATACGCAGTATTTT	CASSPLMIGNTQYF
NA	TRBV7-8	TRBJ1-1	NA	TGTGCCAGCAGCTTAGTGACGGTGAACACTGAAGCTTTCTTT	CASSLVTVNTEAFF
NA	TRBV5-1	TRBJ2-2	NA	TGCGCCAGCAGCTTGGTTCCAGGTACCGGGGAGCTGTTTTTT	CASSLVPGTGELFF
NA	TRBV19	TRBJ2-1	NA	TGTGCCAGTAGTATCCTTCAGGGCAGAGAGCAGTTCTTC	CASSILQGREQFF
TRBD2	TRBV27	TRBJ2-1	NA	TGTGCCAGCCGAAGCGGGGGGGTTGTGGGTGAGCAGTTCTTC	CASRSGGVVGEQFF
TRBD1	TRBV4-3	TRBJ2-1	NA	TGCGCCAGCAGCCAGACAGGGTCCAGCAATGAGCAGTTCTTC	CASSQTGSSNEQFF
NA	TRBV3-1/TRBV3-2	TRBJ1-6	NA	TGTGCCAGCAGCCGCCTGAGGGAGGGTTCACCCCTCCACTTT	CASSRLREGSPLHF
TRBD1	TRBV5-6	TRBJ2-3	NA	TGTGCCAGCAGCTTGGGACAGGGGGCAGATACGCAGTATTTT	CASSLGQGADTQYF
NA	TRBV19	TRBJ1-1	few	TGTGCCAGTAGCAACCCCGATGGAAAGAACACTGAAGCTTTCTTT	CASSNPDGKNTEAFF
NA	TRBV6-2/TRBV6-3	TRBJ2-6	NA	TGTGCCAGCAGTTACGGGGGCGTGGGGGCCAACGTCCTGACTTTC	CASSYGGVGANVLTF
NA	TRBV24-1	TRBJ2-1	NA	TGTGCCACCAGTGACACACAAGGGCTTGGCTACAATGAGCAGTTCTTC	CATSDTQGLGYNEQFF
TRBD1	TRBV5-3	TRBJ1-3	NA	TGTGCCAGAAGCGCCCCGGACAGGGAAGGAGGAAACACCATATATTTT	CARSAPDREGGNTIYF
NA	TRBV15	TRBJ1-5	NA	TGTGCCACCAGCAGAGACGTGAGCAATCAGCCCCAGCATTTT	CATSRDVSNQPQHF
NA	TRBV5-8	TRBJ2-3	NA	TGTGCCAGCAGCTTAGAAGATAAGTGGTTCACAGATACGCAGTATTTT	CASSLEDKWFTDTQYF
TRBD1	TRBV5-1	TRBJ1-2	NA	TGCGCCAGCAGCTTATCGACAGGGCCCAATGGCTACACCTTC	CASSLSTGPNGYTF
NA	TRBV19	TRBJ1-3	few	TGTGCCAGTACCCCCGGGGGTGCTGGAAACACCATATATTTT	CASTPGGAGNTIYF
TRBD1	TRBV2	TRBJ2-1	NA	TGTGCCAGCAGTGGGAGGACAGGGCCGGAGAATGAGCAGTTCTTC	CASSGRTGPENEQFF
NA	TRBV10-1	TRBJ2-2	NA	TGCGCCAGCAGTGAGGTCAAGGGGTACACCGGGGAGCTGTTTTTT	CASSEVKGYTGELFF
NA	TRBV28	TRBJ1-2	NA	TGTGCCAGCAGTTTTCCCGGGAGGTCGGACTATGGCTACACCTTC	CASSFPGRSDYGYTF
NA	TRBV6-1	TRBJ2-5	NA	TGTGCCAGCAGTGAAGGGTGGGGGGAGGCGCGGCAAGAGACCCAGTACTTC	CASSEGWGEARQETQYF
TRBD1	TRBV19	TRBJ2-3	NA	TGTGCCAGTAGTATAAGAGTGGGACAGTCGTACACAGATACGCAGTATTTT	CASSIRVGQSYTDTQYF
NA	TRBV30	TRBJ1-1	NA	TGTGCCTGGAGTGTACTAGGGGGGACTGAAGCTTTCTTT	CAWSVLGGTEAFF
TRBD2	TRBV9	TRBJ2-2	NA	TGTGCCAGCAGCCCCCGGACTAGCGGGGGGTTCAACACCGGGGAGCTGTTTTTT	CASSPRTSGGFNTGELFF
TRBD1	TRBV7-8	TRBJ1-6	once	TGTGCCAGCAGTTTGGAGGGGGCCTTGAATTCACCCCTCCACTTT	CASSLEGALNSPLHF
TRBD2	TRBV2	TRBJ2-3	NA	TGTGCCAGCAGTGTCGAGGGCGGGGGAGACCATATCTTT	CASSVEGGGDHIF
NA	TRBV30	TRBJ1-2	NA	TGTGCCTGGAGTGGTACCCCCGGGGGCTTAGACTATGGCTACACCTTC	CAWSGTPGGLDYGYTF
NA	TRBV2	TRBJ1-1	NA	TGTGCCAGCAGTGAATACCCTCCGAACACTGAAGCTTTCTTT	CASSEYPPNTEAFF
TRBD1	TRBV18	TRBJ1-1	NA	TGTGCCAGCTCACCCCAAACAGGGGGCAAGACCACTGAAGCTTTCTTT	CASSPQTGGKTTEAFF
NA	TRBV7-3	TRBJ2-3	NA	TGTGCCAGCAGAGGGGGGGGCGATACGCAGTATTTT	CASRGGGDTQYF
TRBD1	TRBV2	TRBJ2-5	NA	TGTGCCAGCAGAGGACAGGGAGAGACCCAGTACTTC	CASRGQGETQYF
NA	TRBV24-1	TRBJ1-2	NA	TGTGCCACCAGTGATCCCCGTGGGGCGGGGGGCTACACCTTC	CATSDPRGAGGYTF
NA	TRBV5-1	TRBJ1-1	NA	TGCGCCAGCAGCTTTGGTCCATTAGGGAACACTGAAGCTTTCTTT	CASSFGPLGNTEAFF
NA	TRBV4-1	TRBJ1-1	NA	TGCGCCAGCAGCCACCAAAAAAGAGGTTATGGCACTGAAGCTTTCTTT	CASSHQKRGYGTEAFF
TRBD2	TRBV2	TRBJ2-1	NA	TGTGCCAGCACCCTACTAGCGGGGGTTGAGCAGTTCTTC	CASTLLAGVEQFF
TRBD1	TRBV5-1	TRBJ1-1	few	TGCGCCAGCAGCTTGGCGACAGGGTCTATGAACACTGAAGCTTTCTTT	CASSLATGSMNTEAFF